This TCR beta chain derives from a study of Tregs in tolerant kidney transplant recipients. Mixed chimerism was transient after nonmyeloablative marrow transplants from related graft donors. General study points: For some patients, primers changed over time, blocking nucleotide-level comparison. The small number of patients limits these findings pending further validation.

This table comes from immunoSEQ multiplex PCR, and its TCRdb copy is limited to in-frame clones, with some not included. The sample holds about 16,000 clones. Trimming took off 5 bases at V and 1 base at J, with 13 bases between the two ends. CDR3 length equals 15 residues. Germline CDR1 SEHNR, CDR2 FQNEAQ (reference sequence). On this clone itself: Its matching antigen is unknown. The CDR3 end is not reached by the read, which stops 3 residues before it; the germline J gene fills it in.

The sequence was obtained from a human patient who received a combined kidney and bone marrow transplant. T cells may partly derive from the graft donor. The chain recombines TRBV7-9 with TRBJ2-3, with a tentative D call TRBD2 (7 bases). The sequences come from CD4+ T cells from blood (PBMCs), collected 12 months after the transplant. The CDR3 region is CASSPKGGGTDTQYF. CDR3 DNA, as far as it was read: TGTGCCAGCAGCCCTAAGGGGGGGGGCACAGATACG.